This T cell receptor (beta chain) was sequenced for a study of Tregs in tolerant kidney transplant recipients. Study results and caveats: Findings come from small patient numbers and require larger validation. Biological reproducibility was not directly addressed, but technical replication error appeared minimal.

Unstimulated Tregs (CD4+CD25+CD127-) and CD4+CD25- non-Tregs were sorted from PBMCs. Of note for this clone: Its antigen is not known.

The table came from immunoSEQ multiplex PCR; TCRdb's copy has only in-frame clones and leaves some out. This sample carries 75,000 to 85,000 clones, 85% to 95% of them seen once, and the ten largest clones take roughly 0.35%. This CDR3 is built from 14 residues. In germline, CDR1 is MGHDK, CDR2 SYGVNS. The V end was cut by 6 bases, the J end by 5 bases, with 16 bases between. The chain employs TRBV25-1 and TRBJ1-1, with a tentative D call TRBD1 (6 bases). The source material was Tregs from blood, sampled before the transplant. This TCR was sampled from a human donor who received a combined kidney and bone marrow transplant. CDR3 in DNA: TGTGCCAGCAGCGCCCCAGGGGCGAGGACTGAAGCTTTCTTT. This sequence encodes CASSAPGARTEAFF.